A selection of T cell receptor beta chains follows, all from one sample in a study of response to subunit inactivated influenza vaccine. TCRdb passed the RT-PCR reads through MiXCR, listing each CDR3 protein once. This sample has more than 150,000 distinct CDR3 sequences, with around a tenth found just once. The sequences come from non-naive T cells sorted from PBMCs, collected on the day of vaccination. These receptors were obtained from a man aged 50-60 years who received an inactivated influenza vaccine. Each CDR3 is given with its conserved first and last residue. D genes are given only for firm matches. The size field is filled for only some rows; it gives once, few, many or a size class.

>TRBJ2-3|TRBD1|TRBV7-2|medium-sized
CASSLEWDSELDTQYF
TGTGCCAGCAGCTTAGAGTGGGACAGCGAGCTCGATACGCAGTATTTT
>TRBJ1-2|TRBD1|TRBV20-1|few
CSARMTRDRVFYGYTF
TGCAGTGCTAGGATGACCCGGGACAGGGTCTTCTATGGCTACACCTTC
>TRBJ1-1|.|TRBV9|many
CASSPNLGTNTEAFF
TGTGCCAGCAGCCCAAACCTCGGGACGAACACTGAAGCTTTCTTT
>TRBJ2-7|.|TRBV29-1|few
CSVGQSSLEQYF
TGCAGCGTTGGACAGTCATCTCTCGAGCAGTACTTC
>TRBJ2-4|TRBD1|TRBV12-3/TRBV12-4|few
CASSLGGQGAGYF
TGTGCCAGCAGTTTAGGGGGACAGGGGGCGGGGTACTTC
>TRBJ2-1|.|TRBV10-3|few
CAISTTSREQFF
TGTGCCATCAGTACAACTAGTCGTGAGCAGTTCTTC
>TRBJ2-5|TRBD1|TRBV12-3/TRBV12-4|many
CASSLTIRGRFRRETQYF
TGTGCCAGCAGCCTGACCATTAGGGGGCGCTTCCGTAGGGAGACCCAGTACTTC
>TRBJ1-6|.|TRBV4-2|many
CASSQDPAYNSPLHF
TGTGCCAGCAGCCAAGATCCAGCATATAATTCACCCCTCCACTTT
>TRBJ2-1|.|TRBV6-1|few
CASISGQEHNEQFF
TGTGCCAGCATCTCGGGGCAGGAACACAATGAGCAGTTCTTC
>TRBJ2-7|.|TRBV20-1|.
CSASGSFAEQYF
TGCAGTGCTAGCGGGAGCTTCGCCGAGCAGTACTTC
>TRBJ2-1|TRBD2|TRBV20-1|.
CSARAPAGGPSEQFF
TGCAGTGCTAGAGCCCCAGCGGGGGGCCCAAGTGAGCAGTTCTTC
>TRBJ2-1|.|TRBV7-8|many
CASSPFSGPRNEQFF
TGTGCCAGCAGCCCGTTTTCGGGGCCACGCAATGAGCAGTTCTTC
>TRBJ2-7|TRBD2|TRBV7-2|few
CASSWEGGLTYEQYF
TGTGCCAGCAGCTGGGAGGGCGGGCTTACCTACGAGCAGTACTTC
>TRBJ2-7|.|TRBV9|many
CASSVRGGMNYEQYF
TGTGCCAGCAGCGTACGCGGTGGTATGAATTACGAGCAGTACTTC
>TRBJ2-7|.|TRBV6-1|few
CASTSSGVIPYEQYF
TGTGCCAGCACCTCTTCGGGGGTAATCCCCTACGAGCAGTACTTC
>TRBJ1-6|.|TRBV19|.
CASSDLEDSPLHF
TGTGCCAGTAGTGACCTTGAGGATTCACCCCTCCACTTT
>TRBJ2-2|TRBD1|TRBV20-1|.
CSAWGQGSWNTGELFF
TGCAGTGCTTGGGGACAGGGCAGTTGGAACACCGGGGAGCTGTTTTTT
>TRBJ2-7|TRBD2|TRBV3-1|many
CASWGLAGGRYEQYF
TGTGCCAGCTGGGGACTAGCGGGAGGAAGGTACGAGCAGTACTTC
>TRBJ2-3|.|TRBV27|.
CASTPLLGVTDTQYF
TGTGCCAGCACCCCCCTGCTCGGGGTGACAGATACGCAGTATTTT
>TRBJ1-6|.|TRBV20-1|.
CSARTGLSYNSPLHF
TGCAGTGCTAGGACAGGACTCTCCTATAATTCACCCCTCCACTTT
>TRBJ1-3|.|TRBV27|.
CASSPSGRVSGNTIYF
TGTGCCAGCAGCCCCTCCGGACGGGTCTCTGGAAACACCATATATTTT
>TRBJ2-7|TRBD1|TRBV6-2/TRBV6-3|.
CASSNTGTAYSYEQYF
TGTGCCAGCAGCAACACCGGGACAGCCTACTCCTACGAGCAGTACTTC
>TRBJ2-1|.|TRBV5-1|many
CASSLARQGGDEQFF
TGCGCCAGCAGCTTGGCCCGGCAGGGGGGCGATGAGCAGTTCTTC